The clone carrying this TCR beta chain occurred once. Its antigen is unidentified. These data are taken from a study of CD8 T cells in Susac syndrome. Study background: Clinical remission applied to under 10 sequenced Susac syndrome patients, and roughly six had active disease. Patients with Susac syndrome were therapy-naive, on corticosteroids, or on intravenous immunoglobulin alone at blood draw. Study-level points and caveats: In total CD8+ repertoires, some 15 Susac-specific public clones were found, and in CD8+ TEMRA repertoires, five were found.

CDR3 length: 15 amino acids. V was pared by 5 bases and J by 1 base, with 3 bases of the junction left unmatched. From germline, CDR1 is SNHLY and CDR2 FYNNEI. cDNA came from roughly 0.53 to 1 ug RNA primed by random hexamers. TCRdb re-called the immunoSEQ multiplex PCR reads through MiXCR, storing one row per CDR3 protein. This sample yields 200,000 or so distinct CDR3 sequences, of which more than 85% are seen a single time; around 0.16% belongs to the top ten. CD8+ and CD4+ T cells were negatively isolated; TEMRA cells were FACS-enriched. The sequence came from a human donor with Susac syndrome. The chain carries TRBV2 and TRBJ2-1, with 9 bases fitting TRBD2. The specimen sequenced was CD8+ T cells from PBMCs. The DNA of the CDR3 is TGTGCCAGCAGTCCTAGCGGGGCGTCCTACAATGAGCAGTTCTTC. This sequence encodes CASSPSGASYNEQFF.